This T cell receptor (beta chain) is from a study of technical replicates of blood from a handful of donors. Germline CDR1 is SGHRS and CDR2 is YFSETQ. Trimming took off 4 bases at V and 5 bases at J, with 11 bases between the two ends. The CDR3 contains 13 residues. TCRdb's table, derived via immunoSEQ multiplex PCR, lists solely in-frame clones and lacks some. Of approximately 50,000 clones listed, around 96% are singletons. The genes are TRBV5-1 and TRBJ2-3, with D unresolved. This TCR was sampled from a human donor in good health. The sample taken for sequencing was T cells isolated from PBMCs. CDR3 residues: CASSPVAEDTQYF. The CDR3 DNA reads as TGCGCCAGCAGCCCTGTGGCTGAAGATACGCAGTATTTT.